This TCR beta chain was observed in a study of beta chain features in type 1 diabetes (dated by TCRdb to the late 2010s). About the study as a whole: Patients and healthy donors did not differ in mean age, gender distribution, total cell number or subset yield. A total of around 110,000,000 sorted cells were examined across all samples, and RNA yield correlated strongly with the number of cells per subset. In the study, TCRB repertoires of sorted circulating CD4+ T cell subsets from recently diagnosed type 1 diabetes patients were compared with those of matched healthy donors. Whereas all 30 or so donors provided naive and central memory subsets, regulatory and stem cell-like memory subsets were isolated from just 8 patients and roughly 8 healthy donors.

The CDR3 runs 15 residues from the cysteine to the phenylalanine. The DNA shown is the 45-base CDR3, in frame from base 1. The germline V gene gives CDR1 as SQVTM and CDR2 as ANQGSEA. After removal of 6 bases from V and 2 bases from J, the junction retains 8 bases not matched to a gene. This clone was seen more than once but under ten times. Its specific antigen is unknown. Per-nucleotide qualities are absent, and no much larger clonotype sits a single base away. The entire isolated RNA was reverse transcribed using the High Capacity cDNA Reverse Transcription Kit, and thus expressed TCRB transcripts were sequenced. Deep immunoSEQ sequencing was performed on naive, central memory and regulatory T cell samples, with an average of roughly 4 million total reads per sample. Sorted cells were lysed in RLT buffer, and RNA was extracted using DNase-treated RNeasy Micro or Mini kits according to cell number. Each cell subset was processed separately to prevent cross-contamination, with patient and healthy donor samples processed together. TCRB sequences were amplified from cDNA with the immunoSEQ multiplex PCR, producing 87-bp fragments spanning the CDR3 region. The amplicons were sequenced using the Illumina HiSeq platform. Turning to the authors' computational methods: PCR bias was corrected computationally using synthetic template baselines, and reads within Hamming distance 2 were collapsed, with unmergeable singletons discarded. By aligning reads against IMGT, V, D and J genes, CDR3 length, and insertions or deletions at six rearrangement sites were assigned. Clonotype counts were normalized to sorted cell number within each subset before computing true diversity and Gini coefficients with the tcR R package. The overlap coefficient, calculated on TCRB nucleotide sequences, was used to measure repertoire sharing. Out-of-frame TCRB sequences from naive cells were analyzed to stand in for the pre-selection repertoire. This immuneACCESS table, as held by TCRdb, lists in-frame sequences with V and J called but not all clones. Of the missing ones, under half trace to an unresolved V gene in checked studies; the others have no known cause. D and trimming come from the DNA, and the V and J calls and clone size come from that table. The table for this sample lists roughly 340,000 clones; roughly 14% of them were counted only once. The ten largest clonotypes hold roughly 0.015% of the sample.

Paper-wide results and their limitations: Patients with type 1 diabetes made fewer insertions and deleted more nucleotides at VDJ recombination sites, implying thymic rearrangement abnormalities. Only small numbers of individuals were included in the HLA sub-analyses, which left unresolved whether HLA type had any influence on TCRB rearrangement. Type 1 diabetes patients showed a moderate but significant shortening of TCRB CDR3 length in all four CD4+ subsets. Naive, central memory and regulatory TCRB repertoires appeared to be more similar among patients than among healthy donors. PCR may preferentially amplify shorter templates, but because patient and control samples were amplified and corrected together, any resulting skew would affect both groups equally. Because cDNA was sequenced instead of genomic DNA, highly expressing activated cells could be over-represented, though the groups showed no difference in activation or CD3 levels.

From each donor, a single peripheral blood sample of 90 to 150 mL on average was drawn into heparinised tubes. Using a panel that included CD45RO, CCR7, CD25, CD127, CD95 and CD27, naive, central memory, regulatory and stem cell-like memory CD4+ T cells were sorted on a BD FACSAria II. A purity above 95% was achieved for all sorted populations. PBMCs were isolated right away by Lymphoprep density gradient centrifugation and were stained directly, without culture. So that batch effects would be minimized, each experiment stained and sorted samples in pairs, pairing one healthy donor with one patient.

The clonotype comes from a woman aged 18-30 years with type 1 diabetes. Recombination linked TRBV29-1 to TRBJ2-2; TRBD1 matches 8 bases in the middle. Input material: naive CD4+ T cells from blood. The cell subset or site label of this sample denotes: true naive CD4+ T cells. CDR3 protein: CSVYGTGVNTGELFF. Here is the DNA: TGCAGCGTCTACGGGACAGGCGTCAACACCGGGGAGCTGTTTTTT.